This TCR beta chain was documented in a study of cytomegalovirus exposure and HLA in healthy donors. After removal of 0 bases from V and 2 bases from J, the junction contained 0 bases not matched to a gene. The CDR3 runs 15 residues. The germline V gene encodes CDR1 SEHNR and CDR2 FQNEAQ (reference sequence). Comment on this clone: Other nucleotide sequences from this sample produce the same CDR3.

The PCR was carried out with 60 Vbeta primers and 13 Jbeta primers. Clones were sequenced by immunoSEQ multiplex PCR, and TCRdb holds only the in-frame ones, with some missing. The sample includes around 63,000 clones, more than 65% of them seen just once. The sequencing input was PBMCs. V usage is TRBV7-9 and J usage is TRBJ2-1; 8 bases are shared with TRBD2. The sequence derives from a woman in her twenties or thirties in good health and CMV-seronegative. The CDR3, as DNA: TGTGCCAGCAGCTTAGCTAGCGGGGCCTACAATGAGCAGTTCTTC. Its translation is CASSLASGAYNEQFF.